This T cell receptor beta chain derives from a study of response to subunit inactivated influenza vaccine. General study results and limits: The authors put forward the suggestion that each seasonal influenza vaccination may bring in only a limited number of new T cells.

TCRdb reprocessed the RT-PCR reads with MiXCR, giving one entry per CDR3 protein. Found here are around 470,000 distinct CDR3 sequences, roughly 7.9% of them singletons; the top ten hold around 14%. Note on this clonotype: Its antigen is unidentified.

The V gene end was trimmed by 6 bases and the J gene end by 4 bases; junction bases not matched to a gene: 6. Germline V gene data show CDR1 as KGHDR and CDR2 as SFDVKD. CDR3 length: 15 amino acids. The source material was PBMCs from blood, sampled roughly 24 months after vaccination. The V and J genes are TRBV24-1 and TRBJ2-1, with 9 bases identical to TRBD1. This TCR was recovered from a man aged 50 to 69 who received an inactivated influenza vaccine. In DNA form, the CDR3 reads TGTGCCACCAGTAAGGGACAGGGTGGATACAATGAGCAGTTCTTC. It codes for CATSKGQGGYNEQFF.